The clone carrying this T cell receptor beta chain was found once. The sample belongs to a study of blood T cell repertoires in COVID-19. From germline, CDR1 is SGHNT and CDR2 YYREEE (reference sequence). This CDR3 spans 13 amino acids. The V and J ends lost 2 bases and 6 bases, in that order; junction bases with no gene match: 2. Per the original methods: Estimation of nucleated cell counts relied on the amplification of reference gene primers. Method: immunoSEQ multiplex PCR; TCRdb's copy keeps in-frame clones and lacks some. For V, J and clone size, that table is used; D and trimming come from the DNA. This table holds hundreds of thousands of clones, 80% to 90% found once.

The TCR was taken from an elderly woman with COVID-19, enrolled during active disease. Sequenced: peripheral blood. The chain employs TRBV5-4 and TRBJ2-1, with TRBD1 matching over 7 bases. CDR3 sequence: CASSLAGGNEQFF. CDR3 sequence (DNA): TGTGCCAGCAGCTTAGCAGGGGGCAATGAGCAGTTCTTC. The full variable domain, completed using reference TRBV5-4 and TRBJ2-1, is ETGVTQSPTHLIKTRGQQVTLRCSSQSGHNTVSWYQQALGQGPQFIFQYYREEENGRGNFPPRFSGLQFPNYSSELNVNALELDDSALYLCASSLAGGNEQFFGPGTRLTVL.